The present T cell receptor beta chain was sequenced within a study of T cell responses to AZD1222 COVID-19 vaccine. Study-level results: Mostly white British, mostly female donors; authors suggested clonal diversity may be underestimated. Vaccination with two AZD1222 doses was followed by a rise in Spike-specific TCR breadth and depth.

On this clone itself: What it binds is not known.

Sequencing used immunoSEQ multiplex PCR; TCRdb keeps in-frame clones, though not all of them. The sample includes roughly 200,000 clones, around nine tenths of them seen just once. Per the germline V gene, CDR1 is MNHEY and CDR2 is SMNVEV (reference sequence). This CDR3 spans 13 amino acids. Trimming removed 7 bases at V and 8 bases at J, with 14 bases between. The sample in question was peripheral blood, obtained 28 days after the second dose of the MenACWY control vaccine. The clonotype was recovered from an adult who received the MenACWY meningococcal vaccine as a control. The rearrangement links TRBV27 to TRBJ1-4; D is unresolved. The CDR3, as DNA: TGTGCCAGCACAGGAGGGCAAGGCGAAAAACTGTTTTTT. Amino acids: CASTGGQGEKLFF.